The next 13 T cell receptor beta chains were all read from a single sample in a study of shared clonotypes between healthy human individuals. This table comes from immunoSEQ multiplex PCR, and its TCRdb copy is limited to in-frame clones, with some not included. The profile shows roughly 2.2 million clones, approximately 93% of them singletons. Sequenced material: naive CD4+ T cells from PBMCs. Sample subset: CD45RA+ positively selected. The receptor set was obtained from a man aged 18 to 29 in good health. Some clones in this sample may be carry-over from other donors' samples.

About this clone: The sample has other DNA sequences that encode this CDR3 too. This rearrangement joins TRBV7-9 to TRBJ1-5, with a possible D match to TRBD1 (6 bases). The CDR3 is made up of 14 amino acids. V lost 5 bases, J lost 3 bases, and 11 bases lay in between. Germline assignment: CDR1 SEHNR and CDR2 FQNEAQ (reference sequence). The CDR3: CASSRTGANQPQHF. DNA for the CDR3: TGTGCCAGCAGCAGGACGGGGGCCAATCAGCCCCAGCATTTT.

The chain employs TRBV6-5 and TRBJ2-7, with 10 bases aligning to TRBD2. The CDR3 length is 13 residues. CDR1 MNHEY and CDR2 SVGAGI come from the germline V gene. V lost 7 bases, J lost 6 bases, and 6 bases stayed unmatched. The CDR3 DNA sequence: TGTGCCAGCAAAACACTAGCGGGGCCCGAGCAGTACTTC. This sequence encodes CASKTLAGPEQYF.

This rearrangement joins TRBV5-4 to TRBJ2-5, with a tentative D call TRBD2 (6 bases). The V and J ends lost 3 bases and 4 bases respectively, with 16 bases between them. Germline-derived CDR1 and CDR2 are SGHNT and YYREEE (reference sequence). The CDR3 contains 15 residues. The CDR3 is CASSSPTSGGETQYF. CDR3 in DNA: TGTGCCAGCAGCTCACCGACTAGTGGGGGAGAGACCCAGTACTTC.

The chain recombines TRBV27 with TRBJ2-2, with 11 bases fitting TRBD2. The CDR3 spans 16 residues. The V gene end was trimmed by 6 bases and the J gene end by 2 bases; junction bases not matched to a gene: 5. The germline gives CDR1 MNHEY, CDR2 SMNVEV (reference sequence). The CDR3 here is CASRLLAGDNTGELFF. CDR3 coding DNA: TGTGCCAGCAGACTACTAGCGGGAGATAACACCGGGGAGCTGTTTTTT.

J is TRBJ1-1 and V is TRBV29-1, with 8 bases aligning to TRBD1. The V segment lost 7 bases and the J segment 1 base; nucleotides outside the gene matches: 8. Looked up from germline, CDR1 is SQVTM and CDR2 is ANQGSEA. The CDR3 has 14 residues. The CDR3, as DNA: TGCAGCGCTGGGGCAGACAGGGGGAACACTGAAGCTTTCTTT. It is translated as CSAGADRGNTEAFF.

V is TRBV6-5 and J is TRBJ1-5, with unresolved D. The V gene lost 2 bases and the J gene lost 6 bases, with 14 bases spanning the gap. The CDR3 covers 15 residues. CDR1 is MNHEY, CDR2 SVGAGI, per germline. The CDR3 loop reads CASSYDGKRGQPQHF. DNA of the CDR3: TGTGCCAGCAGTTACGACGGGAAGCGGGGTCAGCCCCAGCATTTT.

As DNA, the CDR3 is TGTGCCAGCAGTACGGGGTCAGAAAAACTGTTTTTT. Encoded protein: CASSTGSEKLFF. The rearrangement joins TRBV6-5 to TRBJ1-4; D ambiguous. Germline values: CDR1 MNHEY, CDR2 SVGAGI. V lost 5 bases and J 8 bases, leaving 9 bases between the germline ends. The CDR3 loop spans 12 amino acids.

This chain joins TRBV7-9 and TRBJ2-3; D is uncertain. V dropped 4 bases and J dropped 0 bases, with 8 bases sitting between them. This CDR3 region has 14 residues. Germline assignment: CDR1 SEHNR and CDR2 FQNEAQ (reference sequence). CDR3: CASSSPISTDTQYF. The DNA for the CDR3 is TGTGCCAGCAGCTCCCCCATAAGCACAGATACGCAGTATTTT.

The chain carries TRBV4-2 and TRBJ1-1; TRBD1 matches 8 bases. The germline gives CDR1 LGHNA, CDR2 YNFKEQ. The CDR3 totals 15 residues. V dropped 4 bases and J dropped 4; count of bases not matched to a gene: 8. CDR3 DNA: TGTGCCAGCAGCCCCCGAACAGGGGGTGGCACTGAAGCTTTCTTT. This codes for CASSPRTGGGTEAFF.

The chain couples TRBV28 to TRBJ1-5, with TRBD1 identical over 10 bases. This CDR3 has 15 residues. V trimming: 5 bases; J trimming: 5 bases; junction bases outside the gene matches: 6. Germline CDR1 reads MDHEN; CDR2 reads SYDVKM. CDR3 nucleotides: TGTGCCAGCAGTAGGGACAGGGGACGGGATCAGCCCCAGCATTTT. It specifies CASSRDRGRDQPQHF.

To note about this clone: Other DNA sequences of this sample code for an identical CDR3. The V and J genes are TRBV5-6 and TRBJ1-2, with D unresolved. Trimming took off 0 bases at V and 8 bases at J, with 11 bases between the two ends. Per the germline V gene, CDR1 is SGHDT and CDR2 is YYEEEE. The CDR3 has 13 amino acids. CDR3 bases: TGTGCCAGCAGCTTGGACCGAGCGGGGGGCTACACCTTC. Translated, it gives CASSLDRAGGYTF. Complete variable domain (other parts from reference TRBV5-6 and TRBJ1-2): DAGVTQSPTHLIKTRGQQVTLRCSPKSGHDTVSWYQQALGQGPQFIFQYYEEEERQRGNFPDRFSGHQFPNYSSELNVNALLLGDSALYLCASSLDRAGGYTFGSGTRLTVV.

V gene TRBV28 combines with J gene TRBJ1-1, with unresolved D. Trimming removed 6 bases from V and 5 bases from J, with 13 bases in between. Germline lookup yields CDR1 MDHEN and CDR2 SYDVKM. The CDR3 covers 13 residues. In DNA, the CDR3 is TGTGCCAGCAGACTATTCCAAGAAACTGAAGCTTTCTTT. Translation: CASRLFQETEAFF. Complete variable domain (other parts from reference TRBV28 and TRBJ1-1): DVKVTQSSRYLVKRTGEKVFLECVQDMDHENMFWYRQDPGLGLRLIYFSYDVKMKEKGDIPEGYSVSREKKERFSLILESASTNQTSMYLCASRLFQETEAFFGQGTRLTVV.

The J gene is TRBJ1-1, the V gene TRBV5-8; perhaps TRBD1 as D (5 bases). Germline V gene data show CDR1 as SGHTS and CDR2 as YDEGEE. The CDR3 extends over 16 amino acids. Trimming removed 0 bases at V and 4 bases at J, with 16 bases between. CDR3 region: CASSLAWGTGGTEAFF. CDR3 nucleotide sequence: TGTGCCAGCAGCTTGGCGTGGGGCACAGGAGGCACTGAAGCTTTCTTT.